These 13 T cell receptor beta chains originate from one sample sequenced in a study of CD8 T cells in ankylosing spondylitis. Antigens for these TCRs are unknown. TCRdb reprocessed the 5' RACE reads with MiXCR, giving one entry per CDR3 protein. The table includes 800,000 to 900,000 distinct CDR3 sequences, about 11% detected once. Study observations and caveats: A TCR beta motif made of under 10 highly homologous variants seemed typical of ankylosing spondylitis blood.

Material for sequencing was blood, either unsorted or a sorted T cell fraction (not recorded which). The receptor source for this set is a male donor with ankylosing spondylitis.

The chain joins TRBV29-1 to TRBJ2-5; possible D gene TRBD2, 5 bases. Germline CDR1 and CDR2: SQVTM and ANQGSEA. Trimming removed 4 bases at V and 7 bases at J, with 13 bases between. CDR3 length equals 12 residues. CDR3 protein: CSVGDYPGTQYF. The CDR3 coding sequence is TGCAGCGTTGGTGACTACCCAGGGACCCAGTACTTC.

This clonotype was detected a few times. The CDR3 here is CSARRGTADTQYF. CDR3 sequence (DNA): TGCAGTGCTAGACGGGGAACCGCCGATACGCAGTATTTT. The rearrangement joins TRBV20-1 to TRBJ2-3, with a possible D match to TRBD2 (5 bases). Trimming removed 2 bases from V and 6 bases from J, with 12 bases in between. The CDR3 has 13 residues. CDR1 and CDR2 from the germline V gene are DFQATT and SNEGSKA (reference sequence).

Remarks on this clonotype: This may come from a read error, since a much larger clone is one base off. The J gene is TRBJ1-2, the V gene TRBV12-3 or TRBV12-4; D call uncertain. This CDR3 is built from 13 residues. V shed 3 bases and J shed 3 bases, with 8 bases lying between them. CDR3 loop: CASSFIPDYGYTF. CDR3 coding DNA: TGTGCCAGCAGTTTTATCCCTGACTATGGCTACACCTTC.

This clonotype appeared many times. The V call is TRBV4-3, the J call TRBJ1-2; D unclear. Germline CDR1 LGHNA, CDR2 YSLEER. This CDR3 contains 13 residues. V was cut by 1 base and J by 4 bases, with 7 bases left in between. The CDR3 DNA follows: TGCGCCAGCAGCCAAGTGGACGGCTATGGCTACACCTTC. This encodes CASSQVDGYGYTF.

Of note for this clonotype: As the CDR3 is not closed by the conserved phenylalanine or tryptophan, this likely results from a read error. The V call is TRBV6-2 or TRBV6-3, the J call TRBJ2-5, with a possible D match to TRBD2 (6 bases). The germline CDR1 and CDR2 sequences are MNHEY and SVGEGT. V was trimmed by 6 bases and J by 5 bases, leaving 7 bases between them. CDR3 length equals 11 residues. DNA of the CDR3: TGTGCCAGCAGAGGAGGGGAGACCCAGTACATC. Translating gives CASRGGETQYI.

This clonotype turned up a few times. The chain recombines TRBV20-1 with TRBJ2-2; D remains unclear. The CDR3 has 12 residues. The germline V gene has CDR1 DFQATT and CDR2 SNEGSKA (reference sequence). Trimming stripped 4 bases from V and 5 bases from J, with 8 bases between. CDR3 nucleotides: TGCAGTGCTACTACAGAGACCGGGGAGCTGTTTTTT. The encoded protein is CSATTETGELFF.

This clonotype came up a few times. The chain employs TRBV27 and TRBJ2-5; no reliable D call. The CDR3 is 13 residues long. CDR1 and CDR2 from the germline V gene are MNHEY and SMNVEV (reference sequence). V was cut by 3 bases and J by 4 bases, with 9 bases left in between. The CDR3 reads CASSFRALETQYF. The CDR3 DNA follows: TGTGCCAGCAGTTTTAGGGCTCTAGAGACCCAGTACTTC.

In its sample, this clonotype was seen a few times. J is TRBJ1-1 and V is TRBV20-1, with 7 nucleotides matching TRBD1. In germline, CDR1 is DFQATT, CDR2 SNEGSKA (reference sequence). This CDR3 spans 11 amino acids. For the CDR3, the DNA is TGCTCGGGACAGTTGAGATCTGAAGCTTTCTTT. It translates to CSGQLRSEAFF.

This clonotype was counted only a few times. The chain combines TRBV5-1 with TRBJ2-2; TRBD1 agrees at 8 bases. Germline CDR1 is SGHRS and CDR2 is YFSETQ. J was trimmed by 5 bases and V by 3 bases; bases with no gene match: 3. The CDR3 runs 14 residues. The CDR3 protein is CASSSTGVTGELFF. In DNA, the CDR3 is TGCGCCAGCAGCTCGACAGGGGTTACCGGGGAGCTGTTTTTT. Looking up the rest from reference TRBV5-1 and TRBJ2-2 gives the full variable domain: KAGVTQTPRYLIKTRGQQVTLSCSPISGHRSVSWYQQTPGQGLQFLFEYFSETQRNKGNFPGRFSGRQFSNSRSEMNVSTLELGDSALYLCASSSTGVTGELFFGEGSRLTVL.

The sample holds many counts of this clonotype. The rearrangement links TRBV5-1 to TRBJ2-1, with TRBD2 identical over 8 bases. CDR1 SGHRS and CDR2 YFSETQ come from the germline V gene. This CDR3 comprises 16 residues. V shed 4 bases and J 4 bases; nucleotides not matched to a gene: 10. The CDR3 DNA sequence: TGCGCCAGCAGCCTCGGTGGAACTAGCGGTTACAATGAGCAGTTCTTC. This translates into CASSLGGTSGYNEQFF.

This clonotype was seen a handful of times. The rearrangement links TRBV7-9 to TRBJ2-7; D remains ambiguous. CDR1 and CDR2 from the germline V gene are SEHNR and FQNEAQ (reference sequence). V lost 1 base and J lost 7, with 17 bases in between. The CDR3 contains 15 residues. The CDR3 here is CASSLEIDGAVEQYF. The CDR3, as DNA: TGTGCCAGCAGCTTAGAGATCGACGGAGCAGTTGAGCAGTACTTC.

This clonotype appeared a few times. The CDR3 nucleotides are TGCAGTGCCCCGGGACTAGCAACCGGGGAGCTGTTTTTT. Encoded protein: CSAPGLATGELFF. The chain recombines TRBV20-1 with TRBJ2-2, with TRBD2 identical over 9 bases. The CDR3 extends over 13 amino acids. V gave up 6 bases and J gave up 5 bases; unmatched junction bases: 4. The germline V gene encodes CDR1 DFQATT and CDR2 SNEGSKA (reference sequence).

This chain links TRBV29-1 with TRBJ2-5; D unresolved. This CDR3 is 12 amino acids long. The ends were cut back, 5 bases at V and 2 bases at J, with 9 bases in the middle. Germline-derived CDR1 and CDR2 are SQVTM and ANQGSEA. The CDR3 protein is CSVLGHQETQYF. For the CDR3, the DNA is TGCAGCGTTCTTGGTCATCAAGAGACCCAGTACTTC.